This TCR beta chain was recovered during a study of OX40 agonist ivuxolimab in advanced cancers. About the research overall: Six ivuxolimab dose levels, 0.01 to 10 mg/kg, were given intravenously every 2 weeks. Whole-study findings and limits: Those patients achieving a partial response at 0.1-3.0 mg/kg showed among the lowest clonal expansion.

On this clone itself: Its specificity is not known.

The CDR3 is 15 residues long. V was shortened by 0 bases and J by 7 bases, with 11 bases between the two germline ends. Germline V lookup: CDR1 SGHKS, CDR2 YYEKEE (reference sequence). Produced via immunoSEQ multiplex PCR; TCRdb's table is partial and in-frame only. Of 36,000 or so clones listed, roughly 84% are singletons. Individuals having autoimmune disease history or systemic immunosuppression were not enrolled. With baseline, cycle 4 day 1, and cycle 7 day 1 as timepoints, blood was sampled. This clonotype originated in an adult with an advanced solid tumor such as melanoma, head and neck, liver or kidney cancer. The sample consisted of CD4+ or CD8+ T cells sorted from blood, taken in a trial of the OX40 agonist ivuxolimab. The rearrangement uses TRBV5-5 and TRBJ1-6; no clear D. The CDR3 here is CASSLVWDYNSPLHF. DNA for the CDR3: TGTGCCAGCAGCTTGGTGTGGGATTACAATTCACCCCTCCACTTT.